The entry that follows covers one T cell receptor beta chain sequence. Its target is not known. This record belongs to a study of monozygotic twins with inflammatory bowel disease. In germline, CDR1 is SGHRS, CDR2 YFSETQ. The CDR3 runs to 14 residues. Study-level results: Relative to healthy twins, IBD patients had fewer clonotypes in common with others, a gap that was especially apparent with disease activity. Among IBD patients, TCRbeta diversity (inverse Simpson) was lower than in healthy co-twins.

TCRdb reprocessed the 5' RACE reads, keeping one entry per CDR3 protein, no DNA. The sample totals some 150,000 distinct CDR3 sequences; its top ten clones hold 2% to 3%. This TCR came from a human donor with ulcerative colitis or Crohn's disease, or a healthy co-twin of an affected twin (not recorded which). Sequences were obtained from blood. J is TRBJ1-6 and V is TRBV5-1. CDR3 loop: CASSLDAYNSPLHF.